These 28 T cell receptor beta chains share one sample of origin, sequenced in a study of shared clonotypes between healthy human individuals. Method: immunoSEQ multiplex PCR; TCRdb's copy keeps in-frame clones and lacks some. The table has 400,000 to 600,000 clones, about 96% seen once; the top ten hold under 0.065%. The sequencing sample was made of naive CD4+ T cells sorted from blood. Stated subset: CD45RA+ positively selected. The receptors originated from a young woman in good health.

The chain couples TRBV5-1 to TRBJ2-7, with D hard to call. Germline V gene sequence: CDR1 SGHRS, CDR2 YFSETQ. The CDR3 sequence is 16 residues long. The V end was cut by 1 base, the J end by 0 bases, with 14 bases between. CDR3 sequence (DNA): TGCGCCAGCAGCTTGTTCGGCGGTCTGAGCTCCTACGAGCAGTACTTC. Residues: CASSLFGGLSSYEQYF.

This chain uses TRBV5-4 with TRBJ2-5, with 11 bases aligning to TRBD1. The V gene end was trimmed by 4 bases and the J gene end by 2 bases; junction bases not matched to a gene: 7. The CDR3 has 16 amino acids. Germline CDR1 reads SGHNT; CDR2 reads YYREEE (reference sequence). The CDR3 here is CASSPGQGARQETQYF. The CDR3 nucleotides are TGTGCCAGCAGCCCTGGACAGGGGGCGCGACAAGAGACCCAGTACTTC.

This chain joins TRBV19 and TRBJ2-5, with D hard to call. The tail of the sequence fits TRBJ2-7 better, so the J call may be wrong. From germline, CDR1 is LNHDA and CDR2 SQIVND (reference sequence). The CDR3 sequence is 15 residues long. CDR3 region: CASSITTITPYEQYF. DNA for the CDR3: TGTGCCAGTAGTATTACGACCATTACTCCCTACGAGCAGTACTTC.

About this clone: An end of the junction does not agree with germline; a read error may underlie this. The rearrangement uses TRBV9 and TRBJ2-2; perhaps TRBD1 as D (5 bases). Germline V lookup: CDR1 SGDLS, CDR2 YYNGEE. The CDR3 length is 16 residues. The CDR3 spells CASSVGGGPNTRELFF. CDR3 DNA sequence: TGTGCCAGCAGCGTAGGGGGCGGACCTAACACCAGGGAGCTGTTTTTT.

This clone was counted a single time. The CDR3 DNA is TGTGCCTGGAGTGTCGCCTCTAAAAATGAAAAACTGTTTTTT. Encoded protein: CAWSVASKNEKLFF. This rearrangement joins TRBV30 to TRBJ1-4; no reliable D call. Trimming stripped 0 bases from V and 5 bases from J, with 10 bases between. This CDR3 has 14 amino acids. Germline lookup yields CDR1 GTSNPN and CDR2 SVGIG (reference sequence).

This clone was recorded once. This chain links TRBV5-1 with TRBJ2-7; 8 bases are shared with TRBD1. Germline loops: CDR1 SGHRS, CDR2 YFSETQ. V lost 4 bases to trimming and J lost 4 bases; unmatched junction nucleotides: 4. The length of the CDR3 is 13 residues. The CDR3 here is CASSRGQEYEQYF. The CDR3 DNA reads as TGCGCCAGCAGCAGGGGACAGGAGTACGAGCAGTACTTC.

The V and J genes are TRBV13 and TRBJ2-1; 7 nucleotides line up with TRBD1. The CDR3 is 17 amino acids. J was trimmed by 1 base and V by 5 bases; bases with no gene match: 11. CDR1 is PRHDT and CDR2 is FYEKMQ in the germline V gene (reference sequence). CDR3 amino acids: CASSTDRARGSYNEQFF. The CDR3 DNA is TGTGCCAGCAGCACTGACAGGGCCAGGGGTTCCTACAATGAGCAGTTCTTC.

V gene TRBV5-1 combines with J gene TRBJ2-7, with a tentative D call TRBD2 (5 bases). This CDR3 has 14 amino acids. V lost 4 bases, J lost 5 bases, and 16 bases lay in between. The germline V gene has CDR1 SGHRS and CDR2 YFSETQ. CDR3 sequence: CASSASAGKNEQYF. The CDR3 DNA reads TGCGCCAGCAGCGCCTCGGCCGGGAAAAACGAGCAGTACTTC.

The rearrangement joins TRBV18 to TRBJ2-7, with TRBD1 matching over 7 bases. With 0 bases clipped from V and 0 bases from J, the junction kept 8 bases outside the gene matches. Germline V gives CDR1 KGHSH, CDR2 LQKENI. The CDR3 covers 17 residues. The CDR3 loop reads CASSPPNWAGGSYEQYF. CDR3 coding DNA: TGTGCCAGCTCACCACCCAACTGGGCAGGGGGCTCCTACGAGCAGTACTTC.

This clone appeared a single time. The CDR3 sequence: CASSIGWGRTSGELFF. The CDR3, as DNA: TGTGCCAGCAGCATTGGGTGGGGCAGAACGTCCGGGGAGCTGTTTTTT. The gene calls are TRBV6-9 and TRBJ2-2; possible D gene TRBD1, 5 bases. The V end was cut by 6 bases, the J end by 6 bases, with 20 bases between. Germline loops: CDR1 MNHGY, CDR2 SVAAGI. The CDR3 consists of 16 residues.

The chain links TRBV5-1 to TRBJ1-3; tentatively, D is TRBD1 (5 bases). Germline V gene data show CDR1 as SGHRS and CDR2 as YFSETQ. V was pared by 4 bases and J by 0 bases, with 8 bases between. The CDR3 is 14 amino acids. CDR3 loop: CASSTGLSGNTIYF. CDR3 in DNA: TGCGCCAGCAGCACGGGACTCTCTGGAAACACCATATATTTT.

The chain has TRBV6-1 and TRBJ1-1; no definite D call. CDR1 is MNHNS, CDR2 SASEGT, per germline. Trimming stripped 6 bases from V and 1 base from J, with 12 bases between. CDR3 length equals 14 residues. Written as DNA, the CDR3 is TGTGCCAGCAGGCTTAGACACCAGAACACTGAAGCTTTCTTT. It encodes CASRLRHQNTEAFF.

The chain couples TRBV2 to TRBJ2-1, with 9 bases identical to TRBD2. V gave up 8 bases and J gave up 9 bases; unmatched junction bases: 11. The CDR3 has 14 amino acids. Germline assignment: CDR1 SNHLY and CDR2 FYNNEI. The CDR3 DNA sequence: TGTGCCAGCCAAGGGGCTAGCGGGACGGGTGAGCAGTTCTTC. Protein product: CASQGASGTGEQFF.

V and J are TRBV28 and TRBJ1-2; the D gene is possibly TRBD1 (5 bases). The CDR3 length is 15 residues. Germline V gene sequence: CDR1 MDHEN, CDR2 SYDVKM. With 6 bases removed from V and 4 bases from J, the gap between germline ends came to 18 bases. The CDR3 is CASSPQGPKAYGYTF. In DNA form, the CDR3 reads TGTGCCAGCAGCCCCCAGGGCCCCAAGGCCTATGGCTACACCTTC.

The chain employs TRBV30 and TRBJ1-5; 9 nucleotides match TRBD1. Germline CDR1 reads GTSNPN; CDR2 reads SVGIG (reference sequence). V lost 4 bases and J lost 4; bases outside the gene matches: 5. The CDR3 spans 14 residues. The CDR3 bases are TGTGCCTGGAACCACGGACAGGGGAATCAGCCCCAGCATTTT. This translates into CAWNHGQGNQPQHF.

The chain is built from TRBV10-3 and TRBJ2-3; 11 nucleotides line up with TRBD2. Losses at the gene ends were 10 bases for V and 2 bases for J; bases not matched to a gene: 2. Germline assignment: CDR1 ENHRY and CDR2 SYGVKD. The CDR3 is made up of 13 amino acids. This CDR3 reads CATGLADTDTQYF. The CDR3 region has the DNA TGTGCCACGGGACTAGCGGACACAGATACGCAGTATTTT.

V is TRBV28 and J is TRBJ2-7, with D possibly being TRBD1 or TRBD2 (5 bases each). The V end lost 5 bases, the J end lost 0 bases, and 14 bases lay between the germline ends. The CDR3 runs 15 residues. Germline V gene lookup returns CDR1 MDHEN and CDR2 SYDVKM. The CDR3 region is CASSITGPLSYEQYF. The CDR3 nucleotides are TGTGCCAGCAGTATTACGGGACCCCTCTCCTACGAGCAGTACTTC.

The V and J genes are TRBV28 and TRBJ1-4, with D unclear. V lost 9 bases to trimming and J lost 4 bases, with 6 bases between them. The CDR3 spans 11 residues. Germline lookup yields CDR1 MDHEN and CDR2 SYDVKM. The CDR3 DNA follows: TGTGCCAGTACAGTTAATGAAAAACTGTTTTTT. It is translated as CASTVNEKLFF.

V gene TRBV19 combines with J gene TRBJ2-7, with TRBD1 matching over 8 bases. This CDR3 contains 14 residues. The junction had 4 bases not matched to a gene; V was cut back by 4 bases and J by 2 bases. CDR1 is LNHDA, CDR2 SQIVND, per germline (reference sequence). The DNA of the CDR3 is TGTGCCAGTAGTAAAAGACAGGGGCCCTACGAGCAGTACTTC. Translation gives CASSKRQGPYEQYF.

The chain uses TRBV6-1 and TRBJ1-5, with 8 bases that match TRBD1. CDR1 is MNHNS and CDR2 is SASEGT in the germline V gene. V was pared by 5 bases and J by 7 bases, with 7 bases of the junction left unmatched. CDR3 length equals 14 residues. The CDR3 nucleotides are TGTGCCAGCAGTTCTCAGGGGGCAGGCCAGCCCCAGCATTTT. Encoded protein: CASSSQGAGQPQHF.

The rearrangement uses TRBV19 and TRBJ1-1, with no clear D. CDR1 is LNHDA, CDR2 SQIVND, per germline (reference sequence). The CDR3 runs to 15 residues. Trimming left V 6 bases short and J 2 bases short, with 16 bases between. CDR3 residues: CASRAVGPPNTEAFF. For the CDR3, the DNA is TGTGCCAGTAGGGCCGTAGGGCCGCCAAACACTGAAGCTTTCTTT.

The chain couples TRBV29-1 to TRBJ2-5, with no clear D. The better agreement between TRBJ2-7 and the DNA end casts doubt on the J call. The CDR3 covers 14 residues. In germline, CDR1 is SQVTM, CDR2 ANQGSEA. CDR3 amino acids: CSVAGTRPSYEQYF. The CDR3 DNA follows: TGCAGCGTTGCTGGCACCAGGCCTTCCTACGAGCAGTACTTC.

The chain combines TRBV10-1 with TRBJ2-1; TRBD1 matches 9 bases. The CDR3 is made up of 15 amino acids. V lost 6 bases, J lost 7 bases, and 10 bases stayed unmatched. Germline V lookup: CDR1 WNHNN, CDR2 SYGVQD (reference sequence). The CDR3 DNA reads as TGCGCCAGCAGCTCCGGGACAGGGATCGTTAATGAGCAGTTCTTC. It encodes CASSSGTGIVNEQFF.

For this clone: Other nucleotide sequences from this sample produce the same CDR3. The V call is TRBV10-2, the J call TRBJ1-5; D is unresolved. CDR3 length equals 13 residues. Germline assignment: CDR1 WSHSY and CDR2 SAAADI. Trimming removed 7 bases from V and 7 bases from J, with 14 bases in between. In nucleotides, the CDR3 is TGCGCCAGCATCGGGGATTATGGCCAGCCCCAGCATTTT. Its protein is CASIGDYGQPQHF.

This chain links TRBV4-1 with TRBJ1-1, with D uncertain. This CDR3 has 15 residues. Germline V gene lookup returns CDR1 MGHRA and CDR2 YSYEKL. Deletions cut 2 bases from V and 1 base from J, with 11 bases between. CDR3 sequence (DNA): TGCGCCAGCAGCCAAATACGGGCGGAGAACACTGAAGCTTTCTTT. This sequence encodes CASSQIRAENTEAFF.

This chain links TRBV28 with TRBJ1-1; a weak D match, TRBD1 (5 bases). The germline V gene has CDR1 MDHEN and CDR2 SYDVKM. CDR3 length equals 15 residues. Deletions cut 1 base from V and 6 bases from J, with 15 bases between. The CDR3 sequence is CASSLSGGDISEAFF. CDR3 nucleotide sequence: TGTGCCAGCAGTTTATCGGGAGGGGATATTTCTGAAGCTTTCTTT.

This rearrangement joins TRBV28 to TRBJ1-1; D is perhaps TRBD1 (5 bases). The CDR3 loop spans 12 amino acids. Per the germline V gene, CDR1 is MDHEN and CDR2 is SYDVKM. Between the trimmed V and J ends, which lost 10 bases and 3 bases, there was a span of 12 bases. The CDR3 is CAISGADTEAFF. CDR3 DNA sequence: TGTGCCATATCCGGGGCAGACACTGAAGCTTTCTTT.

Concerning this clone: Other DNA sequences in this specimen translate into the identical CDR3. V gene TRBV11-2 combines with J gene TRBJ1-1, with TRBD1 matching 7 bases. Germline V CDR1 and CDR2: SGHAT, FQNNGV. Trimming took 5 bases from V and 0 from J; bases not matched to a gene: 3. The CDR3 consists of 14 residues. The CDR3 nucleotides are TGTGCCAGCAGCCCGGGACAGTTGAACACTGAAGCTTTCTTT. Residues: CASSPGQLNTEAFF.